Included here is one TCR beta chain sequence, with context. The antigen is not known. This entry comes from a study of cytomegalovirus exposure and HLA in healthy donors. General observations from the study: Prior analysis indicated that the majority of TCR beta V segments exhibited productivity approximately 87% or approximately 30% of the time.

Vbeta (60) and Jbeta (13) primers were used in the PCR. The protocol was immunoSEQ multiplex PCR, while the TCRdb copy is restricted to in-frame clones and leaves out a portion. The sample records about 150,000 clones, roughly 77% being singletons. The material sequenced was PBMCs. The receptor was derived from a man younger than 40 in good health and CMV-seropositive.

The CDR3 sequence is CASSVGAGNGYTF. CDR3 nucleotide sequence: TGTGCCAGCAGCGTAGGGGCAGGGAATGGCTACACCTTC. This chain joins TRBV9 and TRBJ1-2; the D gene is possibly TRBD1 (5 bases). Germline-derived CDR1 and CDR2 are SGDLS and YYNGEE. V lost 0 bases to trimming and J lost 6 bases, with 9 bases between them. The CDR3 contains 13 residues.